The present TCR beta chain was sequenced within a study of OX40 agonist ivuxolimab in advanced cancers. Study-wide background: The dose-escalation cohort was about 83% male, with a mean age of around 60 years, ranging roughly 23 to 79.

This CDR3 has 16 residues. CDR1 and CDR2 from the germline V gene are SGHTA and FQGNSA. The V end was cut by 3 bases, the J end by 0 bases, with 12 bases between. Clones were read by immunoSEQ multiplex PCR, and TCRdb kept only the in-frame ones, dropping some. Found here are 75,000 to 100,000 clones, over 75% of them singletons; the top ten hold around 0.3%. The receptor comes from an adult with an advanced solid tumor such as melanoma, head and neck, liver or kidney cancer. The chain employs TRBV7-2 and TRBJ1-3; TRBD1 might be the D (5 bases). This specimen consisted of CD4+ or CD8+ T cells sorted from blood, obtained in a trial of the OX40 agonist ivuxolimab. The CDR3 bases are TGTGCCAGCAGCTTTTCCGGGACGGACTCTGGAAACACCATATATTTT. Protein product: CASSFSGTDSGNTIYF.